This entry is about one TCR beta chain. Its antigen is still unknown. Some clones are missing from TCRdb's copy, which holds only in-frame ones; the method was immunoSEQ multiplex PCR. The data show about 46,000 clones, 90% to 95% seen once. These data come from a study of OX40 agonist ivuxolimab in advanced cancers. Overall study context: Under the entry rules, prior anti-PD-1, anti-PD-L1 or anti-CTLA-4 therapy was allowed, and approximately 40% had some.

Notes on the study in general: CD4+ and CD8+ blood T cells expanded clonally by week 6 at 0.1 to 3.0 mg/kg.

Trimming pared 6 bases from V and 8 bases from J, leaving 28 bases between. Germline CDR1 reads MGHDK; CDR2 reads SYGVNS. This CDR3 contains 17 residues. The sample was CD4+ or CD8+ T cells sorted from blood, taken in a trial of the OX40 agonist ivuxolimab. The chain is built from TRBV25-1 and TRBJ1-2, with D perhaps TRBD1 (6 bases). The source is an adult with an advanced solid tumor such as melanoma, head and neck, liver or kidney cancer. The CDR3 spells CASRRQGEGVGLAGYTF. CDR3 in DNA: TGTGCCAGCAGACGTCAAGGAGAGGGGGTCGGGCTCGCGGGCTACACCTTC.